The 9 T cell receptor beta chains in this list originate from one sample, sequenced in a study of neurological immune-mediated disorders. TCRdb re-called the 5' RACE reads with MiXCR, one entry per CDR3 protein. The profile shows roughly 36,000 distinct CDR3 sequences, 3% to 3.5% of them singletons. Time point indicated: longitudinal time-point 1 (baseline). Sequenced: PBMCs. Receptors were obtained from a woman aged 60-75 years with multiple sclerosis.

This clonotype has at least ten counts. The V call is TRBV3-1, the J call TRBJ2-1, with D perhaps matching TRBD2 (6 bases). The CDR3 runs 16 residues. The V gene's germline CDR1 is LGHDT and CDR2 YNNKEL (reference sequence). Trimming shortened V by 1 base and J by 2 bases, and 12 bases separated the two germline ends. The CDR3 region has the DNA TGTGCCAGCAGCCAAGTTGCGGGGACCACCTACAATGAGCAGTTCTTC. Amino acid sequence: CASSQVAGTTYNEQFF.

This clonotype appeared many times. The genes are TRBV20-1 and TRBJ1-3; TRBD1 aligns across 9 bases. V dropped 2 bases and J dropped 4; count of bases not matched to a gene: 9. The CDR3 loop spans 16 amino acids. Germline V gene data show CDR1 as DFQATT and CDR2 as SNEGSKA (reference sequence). The CDR3 protein is CSARPPTGGRGNTIYF. The CDR3 bases are TGCAGTGCTAGACCCCCGACAGGGGGTCGGGGAAACACCATATATTTT.

At least ten counts were recorded for this clonotype. CDR3 nucleotide sequence: TGTGCCAGCAGCTCGGTGGACCGCACAGATACGCAGTATTTT. Amino acids: CASSSVDRTDTQYF. The chain joins TRBV7-9 to TRBJ2-3; no firm D call. Trimming removed 4 bases at V and 1 base at J, with 9 bases between. The length of the CDR3 is 14 residues. CDR1 is SEHNR and CDR2 is FQNEAQ in the germline V gene (reference sequence).

This clonotype was recorded many times. The genes are TRBV5-1 and TRBJ1-6; 7 nucleotides agree with TRBD1. The germline V gene encodes CDR1 SGHRS and CDR2 YFSETQ. The V gene end was trimmed by 4 bases and the J gene end by 9 bases; junction bases not matched to a gene: 13. The CDR3 contains 16 residues. DNA for the CDR3: TGCGCCAGCAGCCCACAGGGGCCGTCTGAAAGTTCACCCCTCCACTTT. Encoded protein: CASSPQGPSESSPLHF.

In this sample, this clonotype turned up many times. The chain carries TRBV5-1 and TRBJ1-2, with no clear D. Trimming stripped 3 bases from V and 4 bases from J, with 16 bases between. This CDR3 comprises 15 residues. Germline V lookup: CDR1 SGHRS, CDR2 YFSETQ. For the CDR3, the DNA is TGCGCCAGCAGCTCCCTGGGCGCCGGGAGCTATGGCTACACCTTC. Its protein is CASSSLGAGSYGYTF.

This clonotype was picked up many times. The chain links TRBV7-9 to TRBJ2-1; 9 bases are shared with TRBD1. Germline CDR1 SEHNR, CDR2 FQNEAQ (reference sequence). With V trimmed by 5 bases and J by 6 bases, 11 bases remained unmatched. The CDR3 contains 16 residues. In nucleotides, the CDR3 is TGTGCCAGCAGCAACATTGCCGGGACAGGGTCCAATGAGCAGTTCTTC. Amino acid sequence: CASSNIAGTGSNEQFF.

This clonotype was detected many times. The J gene is TRBJ2-1, the V gene TRBV20-1; no firm D call. Germline V CDR1 and CDR2: DFQATT, SNEGSKA (reference sequence). This CDR3 is 14 amino acids long. V was trimmed by 6 bases and J by 2 bases, leaving 14 bases between them. The chain's CDR3 is CSAPEPRAYNEQFF. The CDR3 nucleotides read TGCAGTGCCCCGGAGCCCCGAGCCTACAATGAGCAGTTCTTC.

This clonotype appeared many times. The chain combines TRBV4-2 with TRBJ2-7; TRBD2 aligns across 8 bases. Trimming cost V 0 bases and J 4 bases; bases outside gene matches: 5. Germline lookup yields CDR1 LGHNA and CDR2 YNFKEQ. There are 15 residues in the CDR3. The CDR3: CASSQDRGGWYEQYF. The CDR3 nucleotides are TGTGCCAGCAGCCAAGATCGGGGGGGCTGGTACGAGCAGTACTTC.

This clonotype was seen ten or more times. The genes are TRBV12-3 or TRBV12-4 and TRBJ1-1, with TRBD1 matching 7 bases. The CDR3 loop spans 13 amino acids. Trimming took 7 bases from V and 4 from J; bases not matched to a gene: 6. In DNA, the CDR3 is TGTGCCAGCACCCCACAGGGGATCACTGAAGCTTTCTTT. It specifies CASTPQGITEAFF.